This TCR beta chain appears in the sequencing data of a study of radiotherapy plus CTLA-4 blockade in lung cancer. Study background: Objective responses occurred in roughly 20% of patients; about 31% had disease control.

As for this clone: The antigen is unknown.

Findings of the study overall: TCR clones from tumors expanded in blood after radiotherapy plus ipilimumab.

The protocol was immunoSEQ multiplex PCR, while the TCRdb copy is restricted to in-frame clones and leaves out a portion. Here the sample spans around 40,000 clones, 80% to 90% being singletons. Looked up from germline, CDR1 is MDHEN and CDR2 is SYDVKM. The CDR3 runs 17 residues. The rearrangement links TRBV28 to TRBJ2-5; TRBD1 matches at 11 bases. The J call may be incorrect, as the DNA end agrees better with TRBJ2-7. Source: peripheral blood, taken from a patient treated with radiotherapy plus ipilimumab. This receptor was taken from a human donor with non-small cell lung cancer whose response to radiotherapy plus ipilimumab could not be evaluated. CDR3 residues: CASSSLGTGGSSYEQYF. CDR3 nucleotides: TGTGCCAGCAGTAGCCTTGGGACAGGGGGTAGCTCCTACGAGCAGTACTTC.